This TCR beta chain was identified during a study of blood T cell repertoires in COVID-19. Study-wide background: COVID-19 samples from acute and convalescent phases originated in the United States, Italy and Spain. Sources were T cells, B-cell-depleted T cells, or PBMCs; the material itself was cDNA or gDNA.

How the authors handled the data: Amplification of reference gene primers provided the estimated nucleated cell counts. Clones were read by immunoSEQ multiplex PCR, and TCRdb kept only the in-frame ones, dropping some. The V and J calls and clone size come from that table; D and trimming were worked out from the DNA. The table includes more than 45,000 clones, more than 65% detected once. The germline gives CDR1 MGHRA, CDR2 YSYEKL. Trimming cost V 1 base and J 2 bases; bases outside gene matches: 5. This CDR3 comprises 16 residues. Followed longitudinally, the Seattle patients had been enrolled during active infection.

The TCR sequence derives from a man aged 80 or over with COVID-19, enrolled during active disease. V and J are TRBV4-1 and TRBJ2-3, with 8 nucleotides matching TRBD2. Sequencing was performed on peripheral blood. The DNA of the CDR3 is TGCGCCAGCAGCCAAGGCCCTAGCGGGTACACAGATACGCAGTATTTT. This gives the protein CASSQGPSGYTDTQYF.